This T cell receptor (beta chain) originates from a study of T cells after yellow fever vaccination. Whole-study findings and limits: Once the booster was given, most primary-vaccination clones reappeared, at about 97% for CD4 and approximately 88% for CD8.

CDR3 length: 15 residues. Germline V gene data show CDR1 as MNHEY and CDR2 as SVGAGI. J was trimmed by 6 bases and V by 4 bases; bases with no gene match: 6. Template switching with 5'RACE generated the TCR cDNA and added a universal primer site and UMIs. Each CDR3 protein is one row after TCRdb ran MiXCR on the 5' RACE reads. The sample yields around 16,000 distinct CDR3 sequences, 4% seen once. This clonotype was seen repeatedly, ten times or more. The chain couples TRBV6-5 to TRBJ1-1; 12 nucleotides align to TRBD1. Sequencing used PBMCs, either bulk or a sorted T-cell subset (CD4+, CD8+, memory, or dextramer-sorted; not recorded which), obtained 15 days after the yellow fever booster vaccination. This sequence originates from a man aged 25 to 45 who received the YFV17D yellow fever vaccine. The chain's CDR3 is CASSSWDRGPAEAFF. Here the CDR3 DNA reads TGTGCCAGCAGTTCCTGGGACAGGGGGCCGGCTGAAGCTTTCTTT.